These 9 T cell receptor beta chains were sequenced from one sample in a study of T cell repertoires in cytomegalovirus infection. TCRdb analysed the reads with MiXCR anew, one entry per CDR3 protein. The sample gives some 200,000 distinct CDR3 sequences, approximately 19% of which show up once; just under 3% is in the top ten. The material sequenced was PBMCs. All receptors come from a human donor in good health (CMV status not recorded). Some clones in this sample may be carry-over from other donors' samples.

This chain connects TRBV6-8 to TRBJ1-1; 8 bases map to TRBD1. With 6 bases clipped from V and 0 bases from J, the junction kept 6 bases outside the gene matches. CDR1 and CDR2 (germline): MNHGY, SAAAGT. This CDR3 is 15 amino acids long. As DNA, the CDR3 is TGTGCCAGCAGACCCCTCAGGGGGCTGAACACTGAAGCTTTCTTT. The encoded protein is CASRPLRGLNTEAFF.

V gene TRBV29-1 combines with J gene TRBJ2-1; perhaps TRBD2 as D (5 bases). Per germline, CDR1 SQVTM and CDR2 ANQGSEA. The CDR3 runs to 14 residues. Trimming pared 5 bases from V and 1 base from J, leaving 12 bases between. The CDR3 reads CSVPQRLSYNEQFF. The CDR3 nucleotides are TGCAGCGTTCCTCAGAGACTATCCTACAATGAGCAGTTCTTC.

The table lists this clonotype with a few counts. The V gene is TRBV6-1, the J gene TRBJ2-1; 10 bases are a match to TRBD1. The germline gives CDR1 MNHNS, CDR2 SASEGT. The CDR3 is 16 amino acids. The junction had 6 bases not matched to a gene; V was cut back by 5 bases and J by 2 bases. The CDR3 DNA reads TGTGCCAGCAGTAAACGTGGACAGGGGGCCTACAATGAGCAGTTCTTC. Its protein product is CASSKRGQGAYNEQFF.

At least ten counts were recorded for this clonotype. The chain uses TRBV4-3 and TRBJ2-5, with D unresolved. CDR3 size: 14 residues. V lost 1 base to trimming and J lost 5 bases, with 11 bases between them. The germline gives CDR1 LGHNA, CDR2 YSLEER. The CDR3 DNA follows: TGCGCCAGCAGCCAAGGGCCAGGATCCGAGACCCAGTACTTC. Residues: CASSQGPGSETQYF.

The V call is TRBV18, the J call TRBJ1-1, with a tentative D call TRBD1 (6 bases). Trimming removed 6 bases from V and 8 bases from J, with 16 bases in between. Germline CDR1 reads KGHSH; CDR2 reads LQKENI. CDR3 length: 13 amino acids. Here the CDR3 DNA reads TGTGCCAGCTCGCGACAGGAGGGCACAGAAGCTTTCTTT. As protein: CASSRQEGTEAFF.

The chain carries TRBV25-1 and TRBJ2-7; TRBD1 is a possible D gene (6 bases). This CDR3 spans 13 amino acids. The V end was cut by 7 bases, the J end by 6 bases, with 16 bases between. Germline V gene data show CDR1 as MGHDK and CDR2 as SYGVNS. As DNA, the CDR3 is TGTGCCAGCAACTCACGACAGGTCCGCGAGCAGTACTTC. Protein sequence: CASNSRQVREQYF.

This clonotype was recorded a few times. The chain uses TRBV20-1 and TRBJ2-7; either TRBD1 or TRBD2 may fit D (5 bases each). Germline CDR1 DFQATT, CDR2 SNEGSKA (reference sequence). The CDR3 loop spans 14 amino acids. Deletions cut 6 bases from V and 2 bases from J, with 17 bases between. The CDR3 sequence: CSAGDVMGPYEQYF. CDR3 nucleotides: TGCAGTGCCGGGGACGTGATGGGTCCCTACGAGCAGTACTTC.

V is TRBV19 and J is TRBJ2-5, with D hard to call. The CDR3 has 15 amino acids. V dropped 1 base and J dropped 1 base, with 10 bases sitting between them. Germline values: CDR1 LNHDA, CDR2 SQIVND (reference sequence). The CDR3 loop is CASSIARTAQETQYF. The CDR3 DNA follows: TGTGCCAGTAGTATAGCTAGGACCGCCCAAGAGACCCAGTACTTC.

This clonotype was counted a few times. This chain links TRBV11-2 with TRBJ1-1; D is perhaps TRBD1 (5 bases). V lost 5 bases and J 5 bases, leaving 12 bases between the germline ends. Germline CDR1 reads SGHAT; CDR2 reads FQNNGV. The length of the CDR3 is 13 residues. CDR3 bases: TGTGCCAGCAGCGTCGGGGGAGGTACTGAAGCTTTCTTT. The encoded protein is CASSVGGGTEAFF.